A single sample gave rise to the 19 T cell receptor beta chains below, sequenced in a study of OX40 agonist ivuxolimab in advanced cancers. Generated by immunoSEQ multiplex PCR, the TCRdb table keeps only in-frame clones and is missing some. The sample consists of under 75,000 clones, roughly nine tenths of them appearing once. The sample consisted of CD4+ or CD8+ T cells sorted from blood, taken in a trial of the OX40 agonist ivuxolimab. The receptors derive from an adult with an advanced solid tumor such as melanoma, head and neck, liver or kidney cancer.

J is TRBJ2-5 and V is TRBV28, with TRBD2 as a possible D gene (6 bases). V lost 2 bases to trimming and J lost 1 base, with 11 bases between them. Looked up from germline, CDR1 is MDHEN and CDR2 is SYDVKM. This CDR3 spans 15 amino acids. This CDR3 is CASSLRVGGQETQYF. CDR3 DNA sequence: TGTGCCAGCAGTTTACGGGTGGGGGGCCAAGAGACCCAGTACTTC.

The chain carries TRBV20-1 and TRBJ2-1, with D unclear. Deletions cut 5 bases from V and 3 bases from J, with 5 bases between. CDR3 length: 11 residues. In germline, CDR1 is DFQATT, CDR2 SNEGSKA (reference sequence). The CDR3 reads CSADNYNEQFF. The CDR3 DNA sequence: TGCAGTGCTGATAACTACAATGAGCAGTTCTTC.

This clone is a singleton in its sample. The CDR3 sequence: CASSIGTPGTEAFF. CDR3 nucleotide sequence: TGTGCCAGCAGTATCGGGACTCCAGGGACTGAAGCTTTCTTT. The chain uses TRBV27 and TRBJ1-1; possibly TRBD1 for D (5 bases). CDR1 is MNHEY and CDR2 is SMNVEV in the germline V gene (reference sequence). The CDR3 has 14 residues. Trimming pared 5 bases from V and 5 bases from J, leaving 15 bases between.

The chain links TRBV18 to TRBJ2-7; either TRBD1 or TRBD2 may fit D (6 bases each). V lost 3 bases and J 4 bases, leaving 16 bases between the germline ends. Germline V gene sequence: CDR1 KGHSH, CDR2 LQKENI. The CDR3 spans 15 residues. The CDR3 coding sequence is TGTGCCAGCTCACCGCCGACCGGGGGCCCTTACGAGCAGTACTTC. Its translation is CASSPPTGGPYEQYF.

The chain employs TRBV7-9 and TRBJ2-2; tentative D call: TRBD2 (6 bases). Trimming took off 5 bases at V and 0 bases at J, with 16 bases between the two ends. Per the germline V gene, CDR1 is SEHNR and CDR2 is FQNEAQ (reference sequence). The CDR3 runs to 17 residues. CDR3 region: CASSPRYGGPNTGELFF. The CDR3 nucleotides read TGTGCCAGCAGCCCTAGGTATGGAGGGCCGAACACCGGGGAGCTGTTTTTT.

The CDR3 spells CASSLAAGGPYNEQFF. CDR3 bases: TGTGCCAGCAGCTTAGCGGCGGGAGGGCCCTACAATGAGCAGTTCTTC. The chain uses TRBV11-2 and TRBJ2-1; 9 positions agree with TRBD2. CDR3 length equals 16 residues. The junction had 3 bases not matched to a gene; V was cut back by 1 base and J by 2 bases. Germline CDR1 reads SGHAT; CDR2 reads FQNNGV.

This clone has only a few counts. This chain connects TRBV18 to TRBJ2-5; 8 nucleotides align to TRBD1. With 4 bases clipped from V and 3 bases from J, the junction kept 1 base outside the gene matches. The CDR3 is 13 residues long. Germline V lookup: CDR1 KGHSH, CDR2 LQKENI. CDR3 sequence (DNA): TGTGCCAGCTCACTGACAGGGGAAGAGACCCAGTACTTC. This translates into CASSLTGEETQYF.

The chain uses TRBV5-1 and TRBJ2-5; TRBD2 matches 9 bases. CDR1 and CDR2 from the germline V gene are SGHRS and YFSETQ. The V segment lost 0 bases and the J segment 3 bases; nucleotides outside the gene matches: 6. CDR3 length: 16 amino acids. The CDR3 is CASSLAEASGKETQYF. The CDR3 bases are TGCGCCAGCAGCTTGGCCGAGGCTAGCGGGAAAGAGACCCAGTACTTC. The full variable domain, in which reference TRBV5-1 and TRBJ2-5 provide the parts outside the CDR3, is KAGVTQTPRYLIKTRGQQVTLSCSPISGHRSVSWYQQTPGQGLQFLFEYFSETQRNKGNFPGRFSGRQFSNSRSEMNVSTLELGDSALYLCASSLAEASGKETQYFGPGTRLLVL.

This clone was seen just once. The CDR3 spells CASSLAGDYEQYF. The CDR3 DNA sequence: TGTGCCAGCAGCTTAGCAGGGGATTACGAGCAGTACTTC. The genes are TRBV7-6 and TRBJ2-7; the D gene is possibly TRBD1 (5 bases). The V end lost 0 bases, the J end lost 4 bases, and 7 bases lay between the germline ends. The CDR3 runs 13 residues. In germline, CDR1 is SGHVS, CDR2 FNYEAQ.

The CDR3 spells CASSQEPGLAGGPGGELFF. The CDR3 coding sequence is TGCGCCAGCAGCCAAGAACCGGGACTAGCGGGAGGGCCTGGCGGGGAGCTGTTTTTT. The V gene is TRBV4-3, the J gene TRBJ2-2; TRBD2 aligns across 16 bases. The CDR3 length is 19 residues. Germline V gene data show CDR1 as LGHNA and CDR2 as YSLEER. Unmatched junction bases numbered 8, after V lost 0 bases and J lost 7 bases.

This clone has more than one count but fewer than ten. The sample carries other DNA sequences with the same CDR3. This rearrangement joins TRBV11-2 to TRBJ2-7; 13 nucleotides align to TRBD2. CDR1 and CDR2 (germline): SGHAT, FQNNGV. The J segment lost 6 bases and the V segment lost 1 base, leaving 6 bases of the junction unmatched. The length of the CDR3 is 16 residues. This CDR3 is CASSLGGLAGAREQYF. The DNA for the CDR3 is TGTGCCAGCAGCTTAGGAGGACTAGCGGGAGCCCGCGAGCAGTACTTC.

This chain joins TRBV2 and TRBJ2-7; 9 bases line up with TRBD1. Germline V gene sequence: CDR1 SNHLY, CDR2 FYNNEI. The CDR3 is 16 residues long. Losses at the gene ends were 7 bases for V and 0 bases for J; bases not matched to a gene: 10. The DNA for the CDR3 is TGTGCCAGCAATACCGCGCCGGGACAGGGCTCCTACGAGCAGTACTTC. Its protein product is CASNTAPGQGSYEQYF.

In nucleotides, the CDR3 is TGTGCCAGCAGCGGTAGCGTTTTGAACACCGGGGAGCTGTTTTTT. Protein product: CASSGSVLNTGELFF. V usage is TRBV9 and J usage is TRBJ2-2; maybe TRBD2 (5 bases). From germline, CDR1 is SGDLS and CDR2 YYNGEE. CDR3 size: 15 residues. V was shortened by 3 bases and J by 1 base, with 10 bases between the two germline ends.

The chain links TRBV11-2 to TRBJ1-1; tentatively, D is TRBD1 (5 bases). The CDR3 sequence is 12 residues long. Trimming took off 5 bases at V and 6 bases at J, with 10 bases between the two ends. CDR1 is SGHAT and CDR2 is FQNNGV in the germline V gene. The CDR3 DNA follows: TGTGCCAGCAGCCTGGGGGTCGCTGAAGCTTTCTTT. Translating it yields CASSLGVAEAFF.

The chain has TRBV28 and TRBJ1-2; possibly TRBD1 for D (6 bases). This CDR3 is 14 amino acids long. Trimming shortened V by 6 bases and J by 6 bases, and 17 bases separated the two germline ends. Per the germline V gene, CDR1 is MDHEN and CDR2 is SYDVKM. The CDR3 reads CASSKTRGWDGYTF. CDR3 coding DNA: TGTGCCAGCAGCAAAACCAGGGGTTGGGATGGCTACACCTTC.

CDR3: CASSRELDSHTGELFF. Here the CDR3 DNA reads TGTGCCAGCAGCCGAGAGCTGGACTCCCACACCGGGGAGCTGTTTTTT. This chain uses TRBV5-6 with TRBJ2-2, with D tentatively TRBD2 (5 bases). CDR1 is SGHDT, CDR2 YYEEEE, per germline. V was cut by 4 bases and J by 3 bases, with 16 bases left in between. CDR3 size: 16 residues.

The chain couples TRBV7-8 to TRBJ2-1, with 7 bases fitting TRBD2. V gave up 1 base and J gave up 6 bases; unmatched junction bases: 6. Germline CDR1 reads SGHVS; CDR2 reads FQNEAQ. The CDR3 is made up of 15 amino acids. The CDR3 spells CASSLVSGQFNEQFF. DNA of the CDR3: TGTGCCAGCAGCTTAGTTAGCGGGCAGTTCAATGAGCAGTTCTTC. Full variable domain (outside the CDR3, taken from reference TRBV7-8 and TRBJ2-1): GAGVSQSPRYKVAKRGQDVALRCDPISGHVSLFWYQQALGQGPEFLTYFQNEAQLDKSGLPSDRFFAERPEGSVSTLKIQRTQQEDSAVYLCASSLVSGQFNEQFFGPGTRLTVL.

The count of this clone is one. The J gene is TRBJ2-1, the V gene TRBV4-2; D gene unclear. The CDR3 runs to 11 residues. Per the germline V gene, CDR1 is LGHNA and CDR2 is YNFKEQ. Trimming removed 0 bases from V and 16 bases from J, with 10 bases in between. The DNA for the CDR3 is TGTGCCAGCAGCCAAGACTCCGTGCCCTTCTTC. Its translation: CASSQDSVPFF.

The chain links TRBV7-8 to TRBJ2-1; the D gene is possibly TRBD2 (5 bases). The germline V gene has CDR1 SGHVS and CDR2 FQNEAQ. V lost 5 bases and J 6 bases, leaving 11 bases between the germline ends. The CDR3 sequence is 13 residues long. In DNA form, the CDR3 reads TGTGCCAGCAGCCTGGGAGCCACCAATGAGCAGTTCTTC. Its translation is CASSLGATNEQFF.